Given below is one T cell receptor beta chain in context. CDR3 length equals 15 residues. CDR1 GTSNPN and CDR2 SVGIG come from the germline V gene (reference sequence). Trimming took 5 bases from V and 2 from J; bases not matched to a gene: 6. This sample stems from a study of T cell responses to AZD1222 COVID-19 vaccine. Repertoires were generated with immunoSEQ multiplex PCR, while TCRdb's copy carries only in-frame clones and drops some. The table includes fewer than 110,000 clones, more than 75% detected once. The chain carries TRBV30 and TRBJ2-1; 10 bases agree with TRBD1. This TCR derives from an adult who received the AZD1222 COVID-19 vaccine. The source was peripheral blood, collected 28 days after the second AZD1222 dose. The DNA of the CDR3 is TGTGCCTGGGCCCGGGACAGGGGCCCCTACAATGAGCAGTTCTTC. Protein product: CAWARDRGPYNEQFF.